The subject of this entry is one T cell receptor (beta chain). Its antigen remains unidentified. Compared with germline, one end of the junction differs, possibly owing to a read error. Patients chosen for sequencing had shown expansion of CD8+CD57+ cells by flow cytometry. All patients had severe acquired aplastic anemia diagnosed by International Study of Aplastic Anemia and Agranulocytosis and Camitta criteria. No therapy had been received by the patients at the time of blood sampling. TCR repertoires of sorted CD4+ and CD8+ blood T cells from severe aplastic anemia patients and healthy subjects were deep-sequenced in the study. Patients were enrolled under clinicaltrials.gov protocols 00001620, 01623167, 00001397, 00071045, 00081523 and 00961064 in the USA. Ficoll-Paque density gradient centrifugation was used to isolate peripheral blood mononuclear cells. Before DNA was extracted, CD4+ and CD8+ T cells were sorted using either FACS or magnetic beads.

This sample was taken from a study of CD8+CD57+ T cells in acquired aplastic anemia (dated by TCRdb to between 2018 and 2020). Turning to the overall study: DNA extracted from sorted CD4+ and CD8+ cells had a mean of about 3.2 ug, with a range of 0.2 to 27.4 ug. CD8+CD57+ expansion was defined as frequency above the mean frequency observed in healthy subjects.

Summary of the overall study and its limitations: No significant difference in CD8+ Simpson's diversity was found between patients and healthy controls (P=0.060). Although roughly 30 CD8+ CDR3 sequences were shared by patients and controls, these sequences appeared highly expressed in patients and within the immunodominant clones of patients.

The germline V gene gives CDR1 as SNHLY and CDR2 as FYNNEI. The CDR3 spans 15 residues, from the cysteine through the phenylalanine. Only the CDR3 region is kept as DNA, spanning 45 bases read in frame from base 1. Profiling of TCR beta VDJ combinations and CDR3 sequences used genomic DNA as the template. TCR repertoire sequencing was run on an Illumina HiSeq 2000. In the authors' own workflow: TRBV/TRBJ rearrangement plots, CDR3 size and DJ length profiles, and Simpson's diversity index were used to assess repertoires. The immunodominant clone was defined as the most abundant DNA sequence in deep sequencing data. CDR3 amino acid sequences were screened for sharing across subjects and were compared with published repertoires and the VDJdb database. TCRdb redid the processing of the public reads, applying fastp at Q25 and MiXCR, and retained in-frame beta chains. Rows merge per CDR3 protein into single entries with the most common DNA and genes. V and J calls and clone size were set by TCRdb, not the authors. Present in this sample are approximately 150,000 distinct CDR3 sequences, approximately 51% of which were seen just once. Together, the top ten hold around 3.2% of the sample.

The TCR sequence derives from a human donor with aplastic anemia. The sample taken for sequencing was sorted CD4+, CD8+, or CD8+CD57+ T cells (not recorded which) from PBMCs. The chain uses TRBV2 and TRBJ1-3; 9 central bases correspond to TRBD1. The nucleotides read TGTGCCAGCAGTGAAGGGCGGACCCCTAGGACAGGGGTGGATTTT. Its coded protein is CASSEGRTPRTGVDF.